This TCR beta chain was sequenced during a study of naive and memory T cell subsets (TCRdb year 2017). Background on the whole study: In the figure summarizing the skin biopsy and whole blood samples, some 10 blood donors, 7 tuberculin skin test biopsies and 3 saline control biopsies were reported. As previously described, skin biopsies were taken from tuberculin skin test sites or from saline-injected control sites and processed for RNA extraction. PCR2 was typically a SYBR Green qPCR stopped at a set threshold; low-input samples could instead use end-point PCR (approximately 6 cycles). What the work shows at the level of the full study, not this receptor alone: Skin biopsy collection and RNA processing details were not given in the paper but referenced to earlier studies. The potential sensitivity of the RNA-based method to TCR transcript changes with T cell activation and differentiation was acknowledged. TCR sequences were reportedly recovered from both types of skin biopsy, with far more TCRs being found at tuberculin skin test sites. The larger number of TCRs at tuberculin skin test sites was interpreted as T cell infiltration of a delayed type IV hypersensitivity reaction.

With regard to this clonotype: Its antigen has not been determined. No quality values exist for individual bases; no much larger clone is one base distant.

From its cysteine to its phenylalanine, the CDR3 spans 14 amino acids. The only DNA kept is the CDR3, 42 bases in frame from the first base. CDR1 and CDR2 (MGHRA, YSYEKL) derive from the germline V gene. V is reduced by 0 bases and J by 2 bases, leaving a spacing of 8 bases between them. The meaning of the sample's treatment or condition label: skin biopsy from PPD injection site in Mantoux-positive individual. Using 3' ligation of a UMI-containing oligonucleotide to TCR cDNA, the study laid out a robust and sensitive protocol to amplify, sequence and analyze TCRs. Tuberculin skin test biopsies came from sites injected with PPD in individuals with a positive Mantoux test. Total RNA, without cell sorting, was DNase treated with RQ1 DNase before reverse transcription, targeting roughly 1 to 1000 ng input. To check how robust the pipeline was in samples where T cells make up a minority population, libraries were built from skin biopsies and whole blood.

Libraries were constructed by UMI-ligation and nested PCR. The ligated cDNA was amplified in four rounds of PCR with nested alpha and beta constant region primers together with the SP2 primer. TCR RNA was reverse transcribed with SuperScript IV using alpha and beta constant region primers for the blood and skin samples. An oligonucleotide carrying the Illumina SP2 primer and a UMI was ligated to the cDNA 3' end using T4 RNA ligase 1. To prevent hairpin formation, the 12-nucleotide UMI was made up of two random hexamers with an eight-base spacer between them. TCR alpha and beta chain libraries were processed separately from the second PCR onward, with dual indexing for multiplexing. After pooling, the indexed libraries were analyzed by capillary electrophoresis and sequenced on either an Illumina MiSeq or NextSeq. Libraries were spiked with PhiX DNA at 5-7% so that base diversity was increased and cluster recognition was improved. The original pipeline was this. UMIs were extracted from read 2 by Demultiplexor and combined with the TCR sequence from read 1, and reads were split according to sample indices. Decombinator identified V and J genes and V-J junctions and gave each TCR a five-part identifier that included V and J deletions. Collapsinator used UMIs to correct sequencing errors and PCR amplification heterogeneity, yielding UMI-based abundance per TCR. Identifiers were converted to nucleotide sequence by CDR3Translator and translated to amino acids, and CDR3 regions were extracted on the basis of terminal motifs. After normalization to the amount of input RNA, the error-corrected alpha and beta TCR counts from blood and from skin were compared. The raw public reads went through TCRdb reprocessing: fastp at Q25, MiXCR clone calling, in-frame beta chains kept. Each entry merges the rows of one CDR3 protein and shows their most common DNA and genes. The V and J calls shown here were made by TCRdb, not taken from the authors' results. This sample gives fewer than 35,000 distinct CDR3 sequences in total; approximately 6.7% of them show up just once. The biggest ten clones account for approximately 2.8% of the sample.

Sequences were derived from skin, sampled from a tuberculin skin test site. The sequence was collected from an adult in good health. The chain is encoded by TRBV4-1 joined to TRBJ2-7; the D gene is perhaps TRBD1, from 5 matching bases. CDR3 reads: CASSQEGRAYEQYF. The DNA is TGCGCCAGCAGCCAAGAGGGCAGGGCCTACGAGCAGTACTTC.